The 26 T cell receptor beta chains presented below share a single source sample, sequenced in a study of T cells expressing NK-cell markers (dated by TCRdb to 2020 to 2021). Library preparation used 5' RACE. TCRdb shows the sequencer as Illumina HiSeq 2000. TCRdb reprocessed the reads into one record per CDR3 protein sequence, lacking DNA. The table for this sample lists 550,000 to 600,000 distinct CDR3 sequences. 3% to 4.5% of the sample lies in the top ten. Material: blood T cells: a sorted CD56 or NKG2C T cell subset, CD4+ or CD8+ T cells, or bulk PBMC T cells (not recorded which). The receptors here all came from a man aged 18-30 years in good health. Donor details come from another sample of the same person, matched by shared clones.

CDR3 loop: CATSGNARQGGTDTQYF. V and J are TRBV24-1 and TRBJ2-3; TCRdb outputs TRBD1, but without DNA this stays unchecked. The CDR3 length is 17 residues. Germline V lookup: CDR1 KGHDR, CDR2 SFDVKD.

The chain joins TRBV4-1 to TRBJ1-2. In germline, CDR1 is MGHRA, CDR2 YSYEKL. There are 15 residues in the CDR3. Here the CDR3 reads CASSPNEDPGYGYTF.

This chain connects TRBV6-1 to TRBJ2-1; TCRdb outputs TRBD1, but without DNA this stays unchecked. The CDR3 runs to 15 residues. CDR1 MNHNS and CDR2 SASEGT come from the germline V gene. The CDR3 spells CASSLRSGTINEQFF.

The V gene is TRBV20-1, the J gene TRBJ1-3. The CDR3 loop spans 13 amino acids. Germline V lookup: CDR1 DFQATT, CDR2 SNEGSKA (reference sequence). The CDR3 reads CSARAGSGNTIYF.

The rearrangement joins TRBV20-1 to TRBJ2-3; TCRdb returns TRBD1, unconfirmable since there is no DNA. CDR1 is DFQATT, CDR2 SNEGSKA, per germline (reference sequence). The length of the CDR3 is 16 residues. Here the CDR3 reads CSARLYDRASTDTQYF.

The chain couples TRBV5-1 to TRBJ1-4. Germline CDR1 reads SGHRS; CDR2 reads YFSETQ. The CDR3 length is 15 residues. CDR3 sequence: CASSLARRRDEKLFF. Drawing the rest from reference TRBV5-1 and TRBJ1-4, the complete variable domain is KAGVTQTPRYLIKTRGQQVTLSCSPISGHRSVSWYQQTPGQGLQFLFEYFSETQRNKGNFPGRFSGRQFSNSRSEMNVSTLELGDSALYLCASSLARRRDEKLFFGSGTQLSVL.

CDR3 in amino acids: CSVAPQGGLAYEQFF. The gene calls are TRBV29-1 and TRBJ2-1; there is no DNA to check the TCRdb D call of TRBD2. CDR1 is SQVTM, CDR2 ANQGSEA, per germline. The CDR3 loop spans 15 amino acids.

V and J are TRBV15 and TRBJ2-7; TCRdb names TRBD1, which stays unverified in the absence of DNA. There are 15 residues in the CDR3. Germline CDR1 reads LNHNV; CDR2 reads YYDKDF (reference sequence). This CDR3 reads CATSRVGTGFGEQYF.

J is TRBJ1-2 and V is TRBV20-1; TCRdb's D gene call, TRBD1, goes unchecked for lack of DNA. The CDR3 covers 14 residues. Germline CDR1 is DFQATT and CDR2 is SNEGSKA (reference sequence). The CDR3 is CSAPGHNQDYGYTF.

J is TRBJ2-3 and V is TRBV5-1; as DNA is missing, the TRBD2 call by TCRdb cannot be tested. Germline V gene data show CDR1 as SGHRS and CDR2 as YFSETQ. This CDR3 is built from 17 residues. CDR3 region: CASSFSLGRISTDTQYF.

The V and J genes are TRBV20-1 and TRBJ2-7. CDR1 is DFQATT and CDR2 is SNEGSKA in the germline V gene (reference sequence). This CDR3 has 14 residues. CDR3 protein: CSARDSYLSYEQYF.

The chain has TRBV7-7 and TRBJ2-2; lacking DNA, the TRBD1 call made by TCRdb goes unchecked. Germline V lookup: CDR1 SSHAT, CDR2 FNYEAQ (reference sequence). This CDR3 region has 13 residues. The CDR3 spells CASSSRATGELFF.

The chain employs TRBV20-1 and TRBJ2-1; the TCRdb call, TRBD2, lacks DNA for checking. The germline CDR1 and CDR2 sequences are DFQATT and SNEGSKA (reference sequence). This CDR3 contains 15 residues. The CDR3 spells CSALGRLAGGIEQFF.

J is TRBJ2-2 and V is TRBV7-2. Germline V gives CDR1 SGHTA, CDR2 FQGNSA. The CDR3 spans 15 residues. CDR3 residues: CASSAALGYAGELFF.

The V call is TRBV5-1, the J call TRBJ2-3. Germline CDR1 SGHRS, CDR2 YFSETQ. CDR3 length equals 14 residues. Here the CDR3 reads CASSSNPAPDTQYF.

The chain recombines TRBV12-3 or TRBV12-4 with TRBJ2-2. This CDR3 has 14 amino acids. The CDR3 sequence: CASSISRSTGELFF.

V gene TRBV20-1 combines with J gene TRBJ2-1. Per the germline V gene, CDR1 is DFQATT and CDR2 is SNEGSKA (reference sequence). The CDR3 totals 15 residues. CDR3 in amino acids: CSAEGTRSPLNEQFF.

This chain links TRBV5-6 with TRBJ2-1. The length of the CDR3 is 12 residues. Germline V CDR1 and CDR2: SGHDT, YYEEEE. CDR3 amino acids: CASSLAKGEQFF.

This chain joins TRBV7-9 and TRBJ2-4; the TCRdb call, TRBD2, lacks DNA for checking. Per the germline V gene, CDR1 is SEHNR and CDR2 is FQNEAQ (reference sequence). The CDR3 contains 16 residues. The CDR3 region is CASSLDGTASPFIQYF.

The CDR3 sequence is CASSLSAGGFYEQYF. The chain links TRBV7-9 to TRBJ2-7; lacking DNA, the TRBD2 call made by TCRdb goes unchecked. CDR1 is SEHNR, CDR2 FQNEAQ, per germline (reference sequence). The CDR3 loop spans 15 amino acids.

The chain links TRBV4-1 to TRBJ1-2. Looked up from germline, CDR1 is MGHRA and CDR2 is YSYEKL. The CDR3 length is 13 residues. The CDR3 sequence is CASSLQTGFGYTF.

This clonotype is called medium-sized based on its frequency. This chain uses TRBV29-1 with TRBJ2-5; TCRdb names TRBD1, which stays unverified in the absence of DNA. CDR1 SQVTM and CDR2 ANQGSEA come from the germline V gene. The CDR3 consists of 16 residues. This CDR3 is CSVSSPLSEAGETQYF.

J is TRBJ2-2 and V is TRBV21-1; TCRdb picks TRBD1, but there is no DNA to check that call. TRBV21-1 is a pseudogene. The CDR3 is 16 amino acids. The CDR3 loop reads CASSKGVEGGTGELFF.

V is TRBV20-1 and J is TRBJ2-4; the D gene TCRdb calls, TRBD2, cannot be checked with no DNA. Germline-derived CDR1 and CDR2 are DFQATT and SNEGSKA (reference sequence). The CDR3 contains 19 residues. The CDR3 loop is CSARPGLAGGPRDENIQYF.

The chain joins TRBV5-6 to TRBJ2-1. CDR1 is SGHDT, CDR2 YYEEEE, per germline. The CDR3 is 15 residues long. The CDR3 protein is CASSLWSNGYNEQFF. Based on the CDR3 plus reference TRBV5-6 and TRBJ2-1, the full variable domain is DAGVTQSPTHLIKTRGQQVTLRCSPKSGHDTVSWYQQALGQGPQFIFQYYEEEERQRGNFPDRFSGHQFPNYSSELNVNALLLGDSALYLCASSLWSNGYNEQFFGPGTRLTVL.

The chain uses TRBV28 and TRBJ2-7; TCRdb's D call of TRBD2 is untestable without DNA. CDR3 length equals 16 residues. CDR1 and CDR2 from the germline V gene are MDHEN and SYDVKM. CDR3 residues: CASSSSGSSGSYEQYF.